The clone carrying this T cell receptor beta chain was seen only a few times. Its antigen remains unidentified. The source of the sample is a study of identical twins. V lost 2 bases, J lost 0 bases, and 9 bases lay in between. The germline V gene has CDR1 SGHRS and CDR2 YFSETQ. CDR3 length: 16 amino acids. In every case, the donor was a healthy Caucasian. Study results and limitations: Sequences that were beta out-of-frame showed weaker excess twin sharing.

TCRdb analysed the 5' RACE reads with MiXCR anew, one entry per CDR3 protein. Here the sample spans 690,000 or so distinct CDR3 sequences, under 9% being singletons. This sample was shared with a second study, whose subject was yellow fever vaccine responses in identical twins.

The gene calls are TRBV5-1 and TRBJ2-6; a possible D gene is TRBD2 (6 bases). The sample consisted of PBMCs. The sequence was collected from a woman between 18 and 29 years old in good health. CDR3 nucleotide sequence: TGCGCCAGCAGCTTCGGGGGTACCTCTGGGGCCAACGTCCTGACTTTC. Translating it yields CASSFGGTSGANVLTF.